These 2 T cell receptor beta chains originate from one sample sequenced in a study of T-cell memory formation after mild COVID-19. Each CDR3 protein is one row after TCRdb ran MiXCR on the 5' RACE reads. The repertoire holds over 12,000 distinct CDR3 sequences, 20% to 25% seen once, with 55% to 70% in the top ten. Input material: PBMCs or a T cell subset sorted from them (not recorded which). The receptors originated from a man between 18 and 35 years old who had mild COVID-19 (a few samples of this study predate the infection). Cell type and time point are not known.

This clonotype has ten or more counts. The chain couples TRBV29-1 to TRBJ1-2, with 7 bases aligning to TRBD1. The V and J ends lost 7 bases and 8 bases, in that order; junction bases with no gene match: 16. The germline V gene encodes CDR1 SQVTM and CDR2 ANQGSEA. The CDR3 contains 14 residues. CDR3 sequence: CSASPTGRFGGYTF. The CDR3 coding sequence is TGCAGCGCCTCTCCGACAGGGCGGTTTGGAGGCTACACCTTC.

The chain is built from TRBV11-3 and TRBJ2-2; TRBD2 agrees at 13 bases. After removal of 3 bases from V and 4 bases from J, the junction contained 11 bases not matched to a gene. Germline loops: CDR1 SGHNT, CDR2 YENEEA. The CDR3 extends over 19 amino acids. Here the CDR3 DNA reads TGTGCCAGCAGCTTCACCCCACTAGCGGGAGGGCCACTCACCGGGGAGCTGTTTTTT. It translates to CASSFTPLAGGPLTGELFF.